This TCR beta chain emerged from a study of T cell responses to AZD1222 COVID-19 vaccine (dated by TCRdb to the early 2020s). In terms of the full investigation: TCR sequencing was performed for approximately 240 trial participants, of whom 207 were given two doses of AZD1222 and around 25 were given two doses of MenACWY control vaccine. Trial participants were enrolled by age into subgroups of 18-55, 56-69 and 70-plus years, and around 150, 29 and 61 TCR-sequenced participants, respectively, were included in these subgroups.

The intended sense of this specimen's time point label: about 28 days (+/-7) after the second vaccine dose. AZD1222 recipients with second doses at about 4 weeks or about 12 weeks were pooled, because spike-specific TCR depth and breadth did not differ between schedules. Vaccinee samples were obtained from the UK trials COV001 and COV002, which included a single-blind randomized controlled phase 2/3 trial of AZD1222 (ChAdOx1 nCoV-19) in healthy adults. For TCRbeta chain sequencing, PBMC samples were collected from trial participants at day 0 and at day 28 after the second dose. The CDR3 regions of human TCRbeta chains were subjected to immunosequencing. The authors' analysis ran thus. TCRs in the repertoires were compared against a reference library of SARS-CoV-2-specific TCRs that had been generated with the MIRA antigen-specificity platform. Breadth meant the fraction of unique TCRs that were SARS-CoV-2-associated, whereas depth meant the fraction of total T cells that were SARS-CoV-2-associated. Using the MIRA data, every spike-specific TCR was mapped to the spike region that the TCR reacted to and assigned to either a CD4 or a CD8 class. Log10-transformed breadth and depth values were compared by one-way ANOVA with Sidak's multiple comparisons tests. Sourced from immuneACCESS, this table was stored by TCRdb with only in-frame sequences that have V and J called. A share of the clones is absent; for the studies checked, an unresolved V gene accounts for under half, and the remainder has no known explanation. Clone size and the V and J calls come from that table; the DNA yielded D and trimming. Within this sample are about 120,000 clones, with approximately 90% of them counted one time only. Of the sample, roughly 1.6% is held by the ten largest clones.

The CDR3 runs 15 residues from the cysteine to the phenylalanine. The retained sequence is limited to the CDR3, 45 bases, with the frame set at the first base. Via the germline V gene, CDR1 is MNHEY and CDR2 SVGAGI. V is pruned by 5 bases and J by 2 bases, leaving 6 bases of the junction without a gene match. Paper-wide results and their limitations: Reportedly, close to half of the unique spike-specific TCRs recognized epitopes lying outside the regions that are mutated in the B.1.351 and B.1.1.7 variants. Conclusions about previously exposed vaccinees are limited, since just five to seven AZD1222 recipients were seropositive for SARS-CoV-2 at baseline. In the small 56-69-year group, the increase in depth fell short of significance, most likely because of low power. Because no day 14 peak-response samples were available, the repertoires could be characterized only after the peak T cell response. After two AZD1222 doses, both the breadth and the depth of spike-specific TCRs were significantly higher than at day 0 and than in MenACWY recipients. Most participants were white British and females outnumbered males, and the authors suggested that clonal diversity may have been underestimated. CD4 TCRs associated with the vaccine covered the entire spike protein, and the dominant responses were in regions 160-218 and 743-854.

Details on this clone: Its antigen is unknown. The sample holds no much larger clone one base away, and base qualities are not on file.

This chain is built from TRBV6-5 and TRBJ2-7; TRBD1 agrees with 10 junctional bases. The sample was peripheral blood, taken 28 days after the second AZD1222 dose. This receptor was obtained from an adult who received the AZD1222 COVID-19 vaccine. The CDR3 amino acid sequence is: CASSRTGTGAYEQYF. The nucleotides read TGTGCCAGCAGTCGTACCGGGACAGGGGCCTACGAGCAGTACTTC.